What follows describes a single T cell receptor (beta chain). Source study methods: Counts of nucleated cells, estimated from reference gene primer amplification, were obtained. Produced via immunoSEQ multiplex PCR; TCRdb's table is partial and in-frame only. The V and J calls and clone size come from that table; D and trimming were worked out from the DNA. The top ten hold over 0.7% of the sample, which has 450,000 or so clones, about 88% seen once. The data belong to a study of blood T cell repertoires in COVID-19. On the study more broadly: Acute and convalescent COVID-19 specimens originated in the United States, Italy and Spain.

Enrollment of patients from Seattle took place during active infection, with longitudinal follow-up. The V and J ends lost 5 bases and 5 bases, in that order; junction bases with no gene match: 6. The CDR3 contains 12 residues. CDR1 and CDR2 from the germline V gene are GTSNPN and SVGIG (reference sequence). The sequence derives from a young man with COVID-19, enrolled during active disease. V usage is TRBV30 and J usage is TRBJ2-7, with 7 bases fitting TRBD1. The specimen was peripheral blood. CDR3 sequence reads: CAWDREFDEQYF. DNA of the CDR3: TGTGCCTGGGACAGGGAGTTTGACGAGCAGTACTTC. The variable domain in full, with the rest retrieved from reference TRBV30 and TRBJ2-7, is SQTIHQWPATLVQPVGSPLSLECTVEGTSNPNLYWYRQAAGRGLQLLFYSVGIGQISSEVPQNLSASRPQDRQFILSSKKLLLSDSGFYLCAWDREFDEQYFGPGTRLTVT.